Following are 3 T cell receptor beta chains from one sample sequenced in a study of regulatory T cells in long-lasting Graves disease. TCR beta libraries were built with iRepertoire HTBI primers and Arm-PCR of CDR3 regions. TCRdb redid the calling of the multiplex PCR reads with MiXCR, one entry per CDR3 protein. This sample carries a few hundred thousand distinct CDR3 sequences, about 18% of them seen once, and the ten largest clones take 14%. Time point indicated: newly diagnosed GD, antithyroid drugs for less than 3 months. After RNA was extracted from PBMCs, the TCR library was made from it. This sample was also put to use in a study of T cells in Graves' hyperthyroidism and ophthalmopathy.

The source material was peripheral blood mononuclear cells (PBMCs), sampled at new diagnosis, from a patient treated with antithyroid drugs. These receptors all come from a young woman with Graves disease.

This clonotype has a count of ten or more. This sequence joins TRBV20-1 and TRBJ2-5; 9 nucleotides match TRBD2. Germline V gene sequence: CDR1 DFQATT, CDR2 SNEGSKA (reference sequence). The CDR3 length is 13 residues. This CDR3 reads CSKRERGEETQYF. The CDR3 DNA reads as TGCTCCAAACGGGAGCGGGGGGAAGAGACCCAGTACTTC.

This clonotype was seen at least ten times. This chain joins TRBV7-2 and TRBJ1-2; D may be TRBD1 (5 bases). The CDR3 extends over 13 amino acids. Germline loops: CDR1 SGHTA, CDR2 FQGNSA. Trimming left V 6 bases short and J 4 bases short, with 12 bases between. CDR3 protein: CASRPRGLYGYTF. As DNA, the CDR3 is TGTGCCAGCAGGCCTAGGGGACTCTATGGCTACACCTTC.

Many counts were recorded for this clonotype. The chain uses TRBV3-1 and TRBJ1-5, with unresolved D. Germline V lookup: CDR1 LGHDT, CDR2 YNNKEL (reference sequence). V lost 1 base to trimming and J lost 7 bases, with 11 bases between them. The CDR3 length is 14 residues. CDR3 bases: TGTGCCAGCAGCCAAGGGCCCGTTCGACAGCCCCAGCATTTT. Translating it yields CASSQGPVRQPQHF.